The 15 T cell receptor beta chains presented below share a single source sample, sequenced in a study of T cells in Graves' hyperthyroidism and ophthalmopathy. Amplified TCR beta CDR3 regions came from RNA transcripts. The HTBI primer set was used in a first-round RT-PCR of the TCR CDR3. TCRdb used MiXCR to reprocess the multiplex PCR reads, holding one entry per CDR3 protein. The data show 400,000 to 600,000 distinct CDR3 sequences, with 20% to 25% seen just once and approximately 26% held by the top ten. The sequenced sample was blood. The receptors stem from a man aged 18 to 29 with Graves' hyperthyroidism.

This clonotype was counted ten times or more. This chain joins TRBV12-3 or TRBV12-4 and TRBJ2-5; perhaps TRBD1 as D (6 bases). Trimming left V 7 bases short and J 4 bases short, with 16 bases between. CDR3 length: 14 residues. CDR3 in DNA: TGTGCCAGCACCCCATCCCACAGGGTAGAGACCCAGTACTTC. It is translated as CASTPSHRVETQYF.

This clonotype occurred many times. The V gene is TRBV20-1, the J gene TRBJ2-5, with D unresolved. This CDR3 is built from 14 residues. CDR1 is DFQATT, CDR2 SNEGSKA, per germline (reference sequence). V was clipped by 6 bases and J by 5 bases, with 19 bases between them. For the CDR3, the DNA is TGCAGTGCCCTTGGACCACCTGGATTGGAGACCCAGTACTTC. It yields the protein CSALGPPGLETQYF.

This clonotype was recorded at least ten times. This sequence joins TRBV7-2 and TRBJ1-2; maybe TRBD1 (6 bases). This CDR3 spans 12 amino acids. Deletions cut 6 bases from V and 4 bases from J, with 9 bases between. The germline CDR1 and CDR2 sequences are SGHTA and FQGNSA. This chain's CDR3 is CASSLQGYGYTF. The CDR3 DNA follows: TGTGCCAGCAGTTTACAGGGCTATGGCTACACCTTC.

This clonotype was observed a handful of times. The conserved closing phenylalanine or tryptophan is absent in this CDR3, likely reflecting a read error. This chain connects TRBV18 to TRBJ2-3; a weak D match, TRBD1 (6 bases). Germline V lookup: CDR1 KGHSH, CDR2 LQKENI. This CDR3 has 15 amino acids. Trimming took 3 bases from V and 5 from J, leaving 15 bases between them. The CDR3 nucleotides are TGTGCCAGCTCACCGACAACAGGGCAGGGAGATACGCAGTATCTT. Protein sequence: CASSPTTGQGDTQYL.

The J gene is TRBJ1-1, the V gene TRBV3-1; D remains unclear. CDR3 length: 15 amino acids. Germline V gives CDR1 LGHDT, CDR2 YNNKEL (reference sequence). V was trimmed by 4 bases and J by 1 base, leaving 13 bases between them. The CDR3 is CASSLRGRANTEAFF. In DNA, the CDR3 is TGTGCCAGCAGCCTGCGTGGTAGGGCGAACACTGAAGCTTTCTTT. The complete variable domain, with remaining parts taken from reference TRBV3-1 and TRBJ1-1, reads DTAVSQTPKYLVTQMGNDKSIKCEQNLGHDTMYWYKQDSKKFLKIMFSYNNKELIINETVPNRFSPKSPDKAHLNLHINSLELGDSAVYFCASSLRGRANTEAFFGQGTRLTVV.

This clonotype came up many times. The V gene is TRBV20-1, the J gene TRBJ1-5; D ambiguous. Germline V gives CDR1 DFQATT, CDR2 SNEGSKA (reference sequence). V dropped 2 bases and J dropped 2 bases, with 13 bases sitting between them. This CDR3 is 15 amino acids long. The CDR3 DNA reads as TGCAGTGCTAGAATAGGTCCGGGAGGCAATCAGCCCCAGCATTTT. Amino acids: CSARIGPGGNQPQHF.

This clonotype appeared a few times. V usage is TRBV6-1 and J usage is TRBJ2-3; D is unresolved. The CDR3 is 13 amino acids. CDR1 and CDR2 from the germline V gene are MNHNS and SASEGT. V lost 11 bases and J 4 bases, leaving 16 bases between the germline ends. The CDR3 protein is CASAPHGADTQYF. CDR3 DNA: TGTGCCTCGGCGCCCCATGGGGCAGATACGCAGTATTTT.

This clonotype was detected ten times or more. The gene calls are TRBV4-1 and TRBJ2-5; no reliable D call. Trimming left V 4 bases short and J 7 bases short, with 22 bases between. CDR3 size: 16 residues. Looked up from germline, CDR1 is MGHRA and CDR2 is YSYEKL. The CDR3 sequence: CASSPLSIGMEGTQYF. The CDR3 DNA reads TGCGCCAGCAGCCCTCTTTCGATCGGCATGGAAGGGACCCAGTACTTC.

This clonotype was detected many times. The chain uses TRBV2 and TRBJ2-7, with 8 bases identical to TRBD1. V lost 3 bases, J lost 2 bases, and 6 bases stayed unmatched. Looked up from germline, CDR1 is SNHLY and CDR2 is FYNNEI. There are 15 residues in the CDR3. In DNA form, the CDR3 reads TGTGCCAGCAGTGACCGGGACAGGCTTCCCTACGAGCAGTACTTC. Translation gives CASSDRDRLPYEQYF.

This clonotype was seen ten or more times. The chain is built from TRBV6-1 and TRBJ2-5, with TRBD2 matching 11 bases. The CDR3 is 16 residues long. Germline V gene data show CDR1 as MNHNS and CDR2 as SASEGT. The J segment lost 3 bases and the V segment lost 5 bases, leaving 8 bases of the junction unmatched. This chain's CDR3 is CASSQTSGVVEETQYF. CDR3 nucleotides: TGTGCCAGCAGTCAGACTAGCGGGGTTGTAGAAGAGACCCAGTACTTC.

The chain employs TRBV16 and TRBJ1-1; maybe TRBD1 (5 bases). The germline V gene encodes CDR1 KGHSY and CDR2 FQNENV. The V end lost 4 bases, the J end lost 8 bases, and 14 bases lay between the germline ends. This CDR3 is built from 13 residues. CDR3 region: CASSRYAGREAFF. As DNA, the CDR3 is TGTGCCAGCAGCCGGTACGCAGGGCGCGAAGCTTTCTTT.

The DNA for the CDR3 is TGTGCCACCAGCTCGCGGACAGGGGGCGTCTCCGGGGAGCTGTTTTTT. Residues: CATSSRTGGVSGELFF. This chain uses TRBV15 with TRBJ2-2; 11 nucleotides align to TRBD1. V lost 5 bases and J lost 6; bases outside the gene matches: 8. The CDR3 sequence is 16 residues long. Germline CDR1 is LNHNV and CDR2 is YYDKDF (reference sequence).

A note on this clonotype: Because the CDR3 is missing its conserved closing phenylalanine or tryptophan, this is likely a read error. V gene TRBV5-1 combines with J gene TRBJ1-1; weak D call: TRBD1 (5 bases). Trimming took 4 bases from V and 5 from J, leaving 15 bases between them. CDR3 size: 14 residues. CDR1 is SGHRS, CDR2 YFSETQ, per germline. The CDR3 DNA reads TGCGCCAGCAGCGTGGCCGGGGCGCAAACTGAAGCTTTCCTT. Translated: CASSVAGAQTEAFL.

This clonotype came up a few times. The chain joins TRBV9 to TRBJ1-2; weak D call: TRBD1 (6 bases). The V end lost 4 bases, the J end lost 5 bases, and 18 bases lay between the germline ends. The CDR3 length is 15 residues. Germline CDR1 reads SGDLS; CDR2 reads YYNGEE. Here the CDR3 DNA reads TGTGCCAGCAGCCCCTCCCTGGTGGGGGCTTATGGCTACACCTTC. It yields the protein CASSPSLVGAYGYTF. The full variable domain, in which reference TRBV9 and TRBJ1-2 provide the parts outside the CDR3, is DSGVTQTPKHLITATGQRVTLRCSPRSGDLSVYWYQQSLDQGLQFLIQYYNGEERAKGNILERFSAQQFPDLHSELNLSSLELGDSALYFCASSPSLVGAYGYTFGSGTRLTVV.

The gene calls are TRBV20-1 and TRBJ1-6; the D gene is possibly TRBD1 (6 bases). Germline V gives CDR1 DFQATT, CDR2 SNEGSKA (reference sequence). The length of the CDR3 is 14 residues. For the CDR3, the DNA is TGCTATCCCGGGGGGGCCCTTAAAAATTCACCCCTCCACTTT. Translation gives CYPGGALKNSPLHF.